Below, one T cell receptor beta chain is given with its context. TCRdb passed the RT-PCR reads through MiXCR, listing each CDR3 protein once. Of 550,000 to 750,000 distinct CDR3 sequences listed, 12% to 15% are singletons. The V segment lost 4 bases and the J segment 5 bases; nucleotides outside the gene matches: 4. The CDR3 spans 15 residues. The clonotype originates from a female donor in good health, serving as a healthy control. V and J are TRBV12-3 or TRBV12-4 and TRBJ2-5, with TRBD2 matching over 13 bases. The source material was memory CD4+ T cells from blood. CDR3 amino acids: CASSWTSGSWETQYF. CDR3 in DNA: TGTGCCAGCAGTTGGACTAGCGGGAGTTGGGAGACCCAGTACTTC.